This T cell receptor beta chain derives from a study of T cell responses to AZD1222 COVID-19 vaccine. The germline V gene has CDR1 LGHNA and CDR2 YNFKEQ. The CDR3 extends over 16 amino acids. Trimming removed 0 bases from V and 11 bases from J; junction bases left unmatched: 13. Using immunoSEQ multiplex PCR, the repertoire was profiled, and TCRdb retains in-frame clones only, with some absent. The sample gives about 90,000 clones, 85% to 90% of which show up once; about 9.3% is in the top ten. Whole-study results and caveats: Baseline testing showed seropositivity in only six or seven AZD1222 recipients. Across spike, vaccine-associated CD4 TCRs were found, dominant at 160-218 and 743-854.

On this clone: Its antigen is currently unknown.

Sequencing used peripheral blood, obtained on day 0 of MenACWY control vaccination. The V and J genes are TRBV4-2 and TRBJ1-5, with 7 bases identical to TRBD1. This TCR derives from an adult in good health. The CDR3 region has the DNA TGTGCCAGCAGCCAAGAATCCGGGACAGTCGTTGATGCCCAGCATTTT. Translated: CASSQESGTVVDAQHF.